The present entry profiles one T cell receptor (beta chain) with its context. At one boundary the junction diverges from the germline segment, which might be a read error. RNA was extracted from bulk tissue without any cell sorting. More than 3 cm separated this lung sample from the edge of the tumor. The library came from three nested PCR rounds adapted from ARM-PCR protocols. TCRdb reprocessed the multiplex PCR reads via MiXCR and lists one record per CDR3 protein. Of 90,000 to 100,000 distinct CDR3 sequences listed, 80% are singletons. The sample is drawn from a study of tumor and adjacent non-tumor tissue in lung cancer. At the level of the study: Patients comprised about a dozen adenocarcinoma, a couple of squamous cell carcinoma and 1 small cell lung cancer. Some 4.1 million productive TCRbeta reads were obtained per sample on average.

CDR1 and CDR2 (germline): SGHNT, YENEEA. The CDR3 has 15 residues. The sequence came from a man aged 55 to 70 with small cell lung cancer. J is TRBJ2-2 and V is TRBV11-3; 10 nucleotides align to TRBD1. The sequencing input was distant non-tumor lung tissue. The chain's CDR3 is CSSNLDRGQTGDLFF. CDR3 bases: TGTTCCAGCAACCTCGACAGGGGGCAGACCGGTGACCTGTTTTTT.